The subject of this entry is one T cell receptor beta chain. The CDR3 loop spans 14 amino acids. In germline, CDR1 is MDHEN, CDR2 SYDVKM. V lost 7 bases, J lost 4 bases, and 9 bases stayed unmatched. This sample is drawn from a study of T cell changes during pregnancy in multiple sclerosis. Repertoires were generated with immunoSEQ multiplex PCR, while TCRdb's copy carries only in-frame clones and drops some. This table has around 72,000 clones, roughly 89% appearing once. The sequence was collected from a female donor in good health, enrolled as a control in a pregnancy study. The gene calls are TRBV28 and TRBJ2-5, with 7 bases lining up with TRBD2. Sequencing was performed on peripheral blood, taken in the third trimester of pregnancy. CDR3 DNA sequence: TGTGCCAGCACTTTGGGAGGGGTCAGAGAGACCCAGTACTTC. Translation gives CASTLGGVRETQYF. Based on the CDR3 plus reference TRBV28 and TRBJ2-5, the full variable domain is DVKVTQSSRYLVKRTGEKVFLECVQDMDHENMFWYRQDPGLGLRLIYFSYDVKMKEKGDIPEGYSVSREKKERFSLILESASTNQTSMYLCASTLGGVRETQYFGPGTRLLVL.